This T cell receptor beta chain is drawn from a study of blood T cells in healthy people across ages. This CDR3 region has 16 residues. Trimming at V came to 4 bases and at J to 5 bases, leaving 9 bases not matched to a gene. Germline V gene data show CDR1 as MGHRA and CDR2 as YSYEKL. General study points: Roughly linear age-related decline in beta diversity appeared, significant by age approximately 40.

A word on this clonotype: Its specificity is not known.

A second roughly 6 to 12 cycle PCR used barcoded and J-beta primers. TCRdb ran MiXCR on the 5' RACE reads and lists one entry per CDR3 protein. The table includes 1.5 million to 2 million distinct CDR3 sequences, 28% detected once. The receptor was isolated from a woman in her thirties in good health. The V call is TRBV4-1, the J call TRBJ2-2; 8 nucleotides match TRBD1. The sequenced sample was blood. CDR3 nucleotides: TGCGCCAGCAGCCGAGAAAACAGGGGGTGGACCGGGGAGCTGTTTTTT. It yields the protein CASSRENRGWTGELFF.